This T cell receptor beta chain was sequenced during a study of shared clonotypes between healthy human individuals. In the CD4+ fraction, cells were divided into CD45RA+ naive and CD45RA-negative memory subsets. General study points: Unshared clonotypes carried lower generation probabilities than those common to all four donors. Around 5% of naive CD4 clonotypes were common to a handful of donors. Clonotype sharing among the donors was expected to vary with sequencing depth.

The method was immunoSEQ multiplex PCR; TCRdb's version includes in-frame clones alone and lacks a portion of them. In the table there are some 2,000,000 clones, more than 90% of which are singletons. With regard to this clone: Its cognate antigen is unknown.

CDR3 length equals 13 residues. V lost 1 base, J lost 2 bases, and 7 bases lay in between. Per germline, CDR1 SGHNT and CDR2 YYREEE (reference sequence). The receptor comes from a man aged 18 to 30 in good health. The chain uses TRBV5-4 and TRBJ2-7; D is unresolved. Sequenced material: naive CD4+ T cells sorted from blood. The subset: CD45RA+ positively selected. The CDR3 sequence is CASSLPLTYEQYF. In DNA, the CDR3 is TGTGCCAGCAGCTTGCCGTTAACCTACGAGCAGTACTTC.